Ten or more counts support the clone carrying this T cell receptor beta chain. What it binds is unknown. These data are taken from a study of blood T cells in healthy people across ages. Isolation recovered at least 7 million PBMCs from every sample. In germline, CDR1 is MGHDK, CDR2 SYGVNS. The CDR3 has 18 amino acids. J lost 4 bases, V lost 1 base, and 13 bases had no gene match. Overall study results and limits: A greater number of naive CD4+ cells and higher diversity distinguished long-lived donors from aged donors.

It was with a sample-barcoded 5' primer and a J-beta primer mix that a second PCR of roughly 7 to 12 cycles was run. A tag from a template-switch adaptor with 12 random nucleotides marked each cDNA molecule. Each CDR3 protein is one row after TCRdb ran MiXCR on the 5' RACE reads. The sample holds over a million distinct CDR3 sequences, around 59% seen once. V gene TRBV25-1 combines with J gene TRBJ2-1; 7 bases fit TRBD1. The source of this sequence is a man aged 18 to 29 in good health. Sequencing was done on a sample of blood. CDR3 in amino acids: CASSESATGAIQYNEQFF. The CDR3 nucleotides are TGTGCCAGCAGTGAATCCGCCACAGGGGCCATACAATACAATGAGCAGTTCTTC.